One and the same sample provided the 7 T cell receptor beta chains below, sequenced in a study of blood T cell repertoires in COVID-19. Sequenced by immunoSEQ multiplex PCR; TCRdb stores in-frame clones only, minus some. The sample has about 38,000 clones, about 82% seen once. The sample taken for sequencing was peripheral blood. All receptors come from a man in his fifties or sixties with active COVID-19.

Only a few counts were recorded for this clone. V gene TRBV5-1 combines with J gene TRBJ1-2; tentatively, D is TRBD1 (6 bases). Deletions cut 2 bases from V and 4 bases from J, with 15 bases between. CDR1 is SGHRS and CDR2 is YFSETQ in the germline V gene. There are 15 residues in the CDR3. CDR3 loop: CASSLGTGSSYGYTF. CDR3 coding DNA: TGCGCCAGCAGCTTAGGTACAGGGAGCAGCTATGGCTACACCTTC. Combining the CDR3 with reference TRBV5-1 and TRBJ1-2 gives the whole variable domain KAGVTQTPRYLIKTRGQQVTLSCSPISGHRSVSWYQQTPGQGLQFLFEYFSETQRNKGNFPGRFSGRQFSNSRSEMNVSTLELGDSALYLCASSLGTGSSYGYTFGSGTRLTVV.

This clone has a single count. The chain joins TRBV7-9 to TRBJ2-5; possibly TRBD2 for D (7 bases). This CDR3 has 15 amino acids. Germline V gene sequence: CDR1 SEHNR, CDR2 FQNEAQ (reference sequence). Trimming took 4 bases from V and 2 from J, leaving 14 bases between them. CDR3 bases: TGTGCCAGCAGCTATATGGGGGGGCCTCAAGAGACCCAGTACTTC. Its protein is CASSYMGGPQETQYF.

The sample holds a few counts of this clone. The CDR3 is CASRSGGWPHNEQFF. CDR3 in DNA: TGTGCCAGCCGATCAGGGGGTTGGCCACACAATGAGCAGTTCTTC. This sequence joins TRBV5-4 and TRBJ2-1, with TRBD1 identical over 7 bases. Germline values: CDR1 SGHNT, CDR2 YYREEE (reference sequence). J was trimmed by 5 bases and V by 7 bases; bases with no gene match: 12. This CDR3 spans 15 amino acids.

The chain employs TRBV5-1 and TRBJ2-2; 8 bases map to TRBD2. The germline gives CDR1 SGHRS, CDR2 YFSETQ. The CDR3 is made up of 15 amino acids. V gave up 5 bases and J gave up 3 bases; unmatched junction bases: 6. The CDR3 sequence is CASRLPGGDTGELFF. The CDR3 coding sequence is TGCGCCAGCAGGCTGCCCGGGGGGGACACCGGGGAGCTGTTTTTT.

The genes are TRBV6-5 and TRBJ2-1; 8 bases fit TRBD2. V gave up 0 bases and J gave up 4 bases; unmatched junction bases: 5. Germline CDR1 reads MNHEY; CDR2 reads SVGAGI. The CDR3 extends over 16 amino acids. In nucleotides, the CDR3 is TGTGCCAGCAGTTACTCGGGCGGGGGGCCTTACAATGAGCAGTTCTTC. Protein: CASSYSGGGPYNEQFF.

J is TRBJ1-1 and V is TRBV19; tentatively, D is TRBD1 (5 bases). Trimming stripped 4 bases from V and 0 bases from J, with 12 bases between. CDR1 and CDR2 (germline): LNHDA, SQIVND (reference sequence). There are 15 residues in the CDR3. Written as DNA, the CDR3 is TGTGCCAGTAGTACAGGGATTTCTATGAACACTGAAGCTTTCTTT. Translated: CASSTGISMNTEAFF.

The rearrangement joins TRBV5-1 to TRBJ2-2; 8 bases are shared with TRBD1. This CDR3 region has 14 residues. The V and J ends lost 4 bases and 4 bases, in that order; junction bases with no gene match: 3. Germline values: CDR1 SGHRS, CDR2 YFSETQ. As DNA, the CDR3 is TGCGCCAGCAGCCTTGGGACAGGCACCGGGGAGCTGTTTTTT. Residues: CASSLGTGTGELFF.